Listed below are T cell receptor beta chains from one sample, sequenced in a study of blood T cell repertoires in COVID-19. Assay used: immunoSEQ multiplex PCR; TCRdb lists only in-frame clones, some missing. The sample yields around 12,000 clones, just over 85% seen once. The sequencing sample was made of peripheral blood. The receptors were sampled from a human donor in a cohort sampled during active COVID-19. Both conserved end residues are part of each CDR3. Each record gives: D gene, J gene, V gene, clone size, CDR3 protein, CDR3 DNA. D genes are given only for firm matches. Some rows mark clone size as missing; the rest say once, few, many or name a class of expanded clone.

d_call: -; j_call: TRBJ2-7; v_call: TRBV6-2/TRBV6-3; clone_size: -; cdr3_aa: CASSFGQSYEQYF; cdr3_nt: TGTGCCAGCAGTTTCGGACAGAGCTACGAGCAGTACTTC
d_call: -; j_call: TRBJ2-3; v_call: TRBV3-1/TRBV3-2; clone_size: once; cdr3_aa: CASSQDNRGATDTQYF; cdr3_nt: TGTGCCAGCAGCCAAGATAATAGGGGTGCTACAGATACGCAGTATTTT
d_call: -; j_call: TRBJ2-7; v_call: TRBV28; clone_size: -; cdr3_aa: CASSLTGDEQYF; cdr3_nt: TGTGCCAGCAGTTTAACCGGGGACGAGCAGTACTTC
d_call: -; j_call: TRBJ2-3; v_call: TRBV5-8; clone_size: -; cdr3_aa: CASSLISGTDTQYF; cdr3_nt: TGTGCCAGCAGCCTTATCTCAGGCACAGATACGCAGTATTTT
d_call: -; j_call: TRBJ2-7; v_call: TRBV5-1; clone_size: once; cdr3_aa: CASRGRGPHSIDEQYF; cdr3_nt: TGCGCCAGCAGGGGGCGCGGTCCCCATTCGATAGACGAGCAGTACTTC
d_call: -; j_call: TRBJ2-5; v_call: TRBV14; clone_size: -; cdr3_aa: CASSQGGASQQTQYF; cdr3_nt: TGTGCCAGCAGCCAAGGTGGGGCTAGTCAACAGACCCAGTACTTC
d_call: TRBD2; j_call: TRBJ2-2; v_call: TRBV5-1; clone_size: -; cdr3_aa: CASTRTSGGANTGELFF; cdr3_nt: TGCGCCAGCACCCGGACTAGCGGGGGCGCGAACACCGGGGAGCTGTTTTTT
d_call: -; j_call: TRBJ1-2; v_call: TRBV10-3; clone_size: -; cdr3_aa: CASTPGEGSYGYTF; cdr3_nt: TGTGCCTCAACGCCAGGGGAAGGGAGCTATGGCTACACCTTC
d_call: -; j_call: TRBJ2-7; v_call: TRBV11-2; clone_size: -; cdr3_aa: CASSLDEYEQYF; cdr3_nt: TGTGCCAGCAGCTTAGATGAGTACGAGCAGTACTTC
d_call: TRBD2; j_call: TRBJ2-1; v_call: TRBV29-1; clone_size: -; cdr3_aa: CSARLAGYYNEQFF; cdr3_nt: TGCAGCGCCCGGCTAGCGGGTTACTACAATGAGCAGTTCTTC
d_call: -; j_call: TRBJ2-1; v_call: TRBV3-1/TRBV3-2; clone_size: -; cdr3_aa: CASSQALSLYNEQFF; cdr3_nt: TGTGCCAGCAGCCAAGCACTTTCTCTTTACAATGAGCAGTTCTTC
d_call: TRBD1; j_call: TRBJ2-7; v_call: TRBV7-2; clone_size: once; cdr3_aa: CASSPDLRQGSHEQYF; cdr3_nt: TGTGCCAGCAGCCCCGATTTGAGACAGGGCTCCCACGAGCAGTACTTC
d_call: -; j_call: TRBJ1-5; v_call: TRBV7-2; clone_size: -; cdr3_aa: CASSLGGRQPQHF; cdr3_nt: TGTGCCAGCAGCTTAGGGGGGCGTCAGCCCCAGCATTTT
d_call: TRBD2; j_call: TRBJ2-1; v_call: TRBV29-1; clone_size: -; cdr3_aa: CSVDGTSGRYSSYNEQFF; cdr3_nt: TGCAGCGTTGATGGGACTAGCGGGAGGTACAGCTCCTACAATGAGCAGTTCTTC
d_call: TRBD1; j_call: TRBJ1-3; v_call: TRBV19; clone_size: -; cdr3_aa: CASSRQGNTIYF; cdr3_nt: TGTGCCAGTAGCAGACAGGGGAACACCATATATTTT
d_call: TRBD1; j_call: TRBJ2-3; v_call: TRBV5-1; clone_size: -; cdr3_aa: CASSPGQGAADTQYF; cdr3_nt: TGCGCCAGCAGCCCGGGACAGGGTGCGGCAGATACGCAGTATTTT
d_call: -; j_call: TRBJ2-7; v_call: TRBV27; clone_size: -; cdr3_aa: CASMSRSTYEQYF; cdr3_nt: TGTGCCAGCATGAGCCGGTCCACCTACGAGCAGTACTTC
d_call: TRBD2; j_call: TRBJ2-5; v_call: TRBV7-3; clone_size: -; cdr3_aa: CASSLTGAGRPWETQYF; cdr3_nt: TGTGCCAGCAGCTTAACGGGAGCGGGGCGTCCATGGGAGACCCAGTACTTC
d_call: -; j_call: TRBJ2-7; v_call: TRBV2; clone_size: -; cdr3_aa: CASSPRNEQYF; cdr3_nt: TGTGCCAGCAGCCCGCGGAACGAGCAGTACTTC
d_call: TRBD1; j_call: TRBJ1-5; v_call: TRBV18; clone_size: once; cdr3_aa: CASSPDRAVQPQHF; cdr3_nt: TGTGCCAGCTCACCTGACAGGGCCGTTCAGCCCCAGCATTTT
d_call: -; j_call: TRBJ1-2; v_call: TRBV9; clone_size: -; cdr3_aa: CASSVDSVYGYTF; cdr3_nt: TGTGCCAGCAGCGTCGACAGTGTCTATGGCTACACCTTC
d_call: -; j_call: TRBJ1-1; v_call: TRBV3-1/TRBV3-2; clone_size: few; cdr3_aa: CASSPGPGNTEAFF; cdr3_nt: TGTGCCAGCAGCCCGGGTCCCGGGAACACTGAAGCTTTCTTT
d_call: TRBD1; j_call: TRBJ1-4; v_call: TRBV9; clone_size: once; cdr3_aa: CASSVQGALGEKLFF; cdr3_nt: TGTGCCAGCAGCGTTCAGGGGGCTTTGGGTGAAAAACTGTTTTTT
d_call: -; j_call: TRBJ2-3; v_call: TRBV29-1; clone_size: -; cdr3_aa: CSVDGGRRTDTQYF; cdr3_nt: TGCAGCGTTGATGGCGGAAGGCGGACAGATACGCAGTATTTT
d_call: TRBD1; j_call: TRBJ2-1; v_call: TRBV12-3/TRBV12-4; clone_size: -; cdr3_aa: CASSLTGGEQFF; cdr3_nt: TGTGCCAGCAGCCTTACAGGGGGTGAGCAGTTCTTC
d_call: -; j_call: TRBJ2-5; v_call: TRBV10-1; clone_size: -; cdr3_aa: CASSGPWGSRETQYF; cdr3_nt: TGCGCCAGCAGTGGCCCATGGGGCAGTAGGGAGACCCAGTACTTC
d_call: -; j_call: TRBJ1-5; v_call: TRBV2; clone_size: -; cdr3_aa: CASSQLPRDTPQHF; cdr3_nt: TGTGCCAGCAGCCAACTCCCTCGCGATACGCCCCAGCATTTT
d_call: TRBD1; j_call: TRBJ1-2; v_call: TRBV29-1; clone_size: -; cdr3_aa: CSVEAGQGSGYTF; cdr3_nt: TGCAGCGTTGAAGCGGGACAGGGAAGTGGCTACACCTTC
d_call: -; j_call: TRBJ1-5; v_call: TRBV12-3/TRBV12-4; clone_size: -; cdr3_aa: CASRQTNQPQHF; cdr3_nt: TGTGCCAGCAGACAGACAAATCAGCCCCAGCATTTT
d_call: TRBD2; j_call: TRBJ2-5; v_call: TRBV5-1; clone_size: once; cdr3_aa: CASSPTSGSEKTQYF; cdr3_nt: TGCGCCAGCAGCCCCACTAGCGGGAGTGAAAAGACCCAGTACTTC
d_call: -; j_call: TRBJ2-1; v_call: TRBV2; clone_size: once; cdr3_aa: CASSRQDNNNEQFF; cdr3_nt: TGTGCCAGCAGCCGACAAGACAACAACAATGAGCAGTTCTTC
d_call: TRBD2; j_call: TRBJ2-3; v_call: TRBV7-6; clone_size: -; cdr3_aa: CASSLAGGPTDTQYF; cdr3_nt: TGTGCCAGCAGCTTAGCGGGAGGGCCGACAGATACGCAGTATTTT
d_call: -; j_call: TRBJ1-3; v_call: TRBV5-1; clone_size: -; cdr3_aa: CASSRDTQGDTIYF; cdr3_nt: TGCGCCAGCAGCAGAGACACCCAGGGCGACACCATATATTTT
d_call: -; j_call: TRBJ2-3; v_call: TRBV7-2; clone_size: once; cdr3_aa: CASSPSRSHTQYF; cdr3_nt: TGTGCCAGCAGCCCTAGTCGGTCCCATACGCAGTATTTT
d_call: TRBD2; j_call: TRBJ2-3; v_call: TRBV24-1; clone_size: -; cdr3_aa: CATPALAGLRVDTQYF; cdr3_nt: TGTGCCACCCCTGCCCTAGCGGGCCTTAGGGTCGATACGCAGTATTTT
d_call: TRBD2; j_call: TRBJ2-1; v_call: TRBV19; clone_size: few; cdr3_aa: CASSAASKAGKFHEQFF; cdr3_nt: TGTGCCAGTAGTGCCGCCTCTAAAGCGGGGAAATTCCATGAGCAGTTCTTC
d_call: -; j_call: TRBJ1-2; v_call: TRBV19; clone_size: -; cdr3_aa: CASSNPSATLYGYTF; cdr3_nt: TGTGCCAGTAGTAACCCCTCGGCGACTCTCTATGGCTACACCTTC
d_call: -; j_call: TRBJ2-3; v_call: TRBV11-3; clone_size: -; cdr3_aa: CASSSGVGTSTDTQYF; cdr3_nt: TGTGCCAGCAGCTCAGGGGTTGGAACTAGCACAGATACGCAGTATTTT
d_call: TRBD1; j_call: TRBJ2-7; v_call: TRBV24-1; clone_size: few; cdr3_aa: CATSDRQGAKYEQYF; cdr3_nt: TGTGCCACCAGTGACCGACAGGGGGCGAAATACGAGCAGTACTTC
d_call: TRBD1; j_call: TRBJ2-5; v_call: TRBV30; clone_size: once; cdr3_aa: CAWGDRVGLRETQYF; cdr3_nt: TGTGCCTGGGGGGACAGGGTGGGTTTACGGGAGACCCAGTACTTC
d_call: TRBD1; j_call: TRBJ1-2; v_call: TRBV3-1/TRBV3-2; clone_size: -; cdr3_aa: CASSPRQGASGYTF; cdr3_nt: TGTGCCAGCAGCCCGCGACAGGGGGCGAGTGGCTACACCTTC
d_call: -; j_call: TRBJ2-7; v_call: TRBV4-1; clone_size: medium-sized; cdr3_aa: CASSQEVAASSYEQYF; cdr3_nt: TGCGCCAGCAGCCAAGAGGTAGCGGCAAGCTCCTACGAGCAGTACTTC
d_call: TRBD2; j_call: TRBJ2-7; v_call: TRBV7-9; clone_size: -; cdr3_aa: CATASGRAYEQYF; cdr3_nt: TGTGCCACAGCTAGCGGGAGGGCCTACGAGCAGTACTTC
d_call: -; j_call: TRBJ1-1; v_call: TRBV12-3/TRBV12-4; clone_size: -; cdr3_aa: CASSSQIYTEAFF; cdr3_nt: TGTGCCAGCAGTTCGCAGATTTACACTGAAGCTTTCTTT
d_call: TRBD1; j_call: TRBJ2-7; v_call: TRBV5-5; clone_size: -; cdr3_aa: CASSRRRDRGYEQYF; cdr3_nt: TGTGCCAGCAGCCGGAGGCGGGACAGGGGCTACGAGCAGTACTTC
d_call: -; j_call: TRBJ2-4; v_call: TRBV21-1; clone_size: -; cdr3_aa: CASSSTRGIVTKNIQYF; cdr3_nt: TGTGCCAGCAGCTCTACGAGGGGGATTGTTACCAAAAACATTCAGTACTTC
d_call: TRBD1; j_call: TRBJ2-2; v_call: TRBV9; clone_size: -; cdr3_aa: CASSVQIGQGPGELFF; cdr3_nt: TGTGCCAGCAGCGTACAAATAGGACAGGGGCCCGGGGAGCTGTTTTTT
d_call: TRBD2; j_call: TRBJ2-7; v_call: TRBV2; clone_size: -; cdr3_aa: CASSVMAGGPSEQYF; cdr3_nt: TGTGCCAGCAGTGTTATGGCGGGAGGGCCATCCGAGCAGTACTTC
d_call: TRBD1; j_call: TRBJ1-2; v_call: TRBV12-3/TRBV12-4; clone_size: -; cdr3_aa: CASSIGTVQSYTF; cdr3_nt: TGTGCCAGCAGTATCGGGACAGTTCAGAGCTACACCTTC
d_call: -; j_call: TRBJ2-7; v_call: TRBV27; clone_size: -; cdr3_aa: CASSRPREPYEQYF; cdr3_nt: TGTGCCAGCAGTCGACCGAGGGAGCCCTACGAGCAGTACTTC
d_call: -; j_call: TRBJ2-2; v_call: TRBV19; clone_size: once; cdr3_aa: CASMAGPANTGELFF; cdr3_nt: TGTGCCAGTATGGCAGGTCCCGCGAACACCGGGGAGCTGTTTTTT